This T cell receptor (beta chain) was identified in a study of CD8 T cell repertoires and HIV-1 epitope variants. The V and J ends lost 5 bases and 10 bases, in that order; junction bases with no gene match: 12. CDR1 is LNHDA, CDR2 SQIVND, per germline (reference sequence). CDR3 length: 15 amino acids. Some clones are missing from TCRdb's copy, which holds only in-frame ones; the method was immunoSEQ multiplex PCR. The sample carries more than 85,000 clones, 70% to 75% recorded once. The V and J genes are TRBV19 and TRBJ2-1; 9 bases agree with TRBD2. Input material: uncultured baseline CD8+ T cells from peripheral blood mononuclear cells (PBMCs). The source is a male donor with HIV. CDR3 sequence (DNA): TGTGCCAGTAGTCGGACTAGCGACCAGAGGGGAGAGCAGTTCTTC. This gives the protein CASSRTSDQRGEQFF. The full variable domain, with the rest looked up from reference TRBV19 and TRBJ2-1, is DGGITQSPKYLFRKEGQNVTLSCEQNLNHDAMYWYRQDPGQGLRLIYYSQIVNDFQKGDIAEGYSVSREKKESFPLTVTSAQKNPTAFYLCASSRTSDQRGEQFFGPGTRLTVL.